This T cell receptor (beta chain) was sequenced for a study of regulatory T cells in long-lasting Graves disease. Study information: Under 3 months of antithyroid drugs had been taken by newly diagnosed Graves' patients. Study conclusions and caveats: With persistent disease, TRBV28, TRBJ1-2 and TRBJ2-5 were the favored segments. Whereas 966 public clonotypes were shared by new patients, persistent patients shared more, at 2,500 to 3,500.

Regarding time point: newly diagnosed GD, antithyroid drugs for less than 3 months. RNA extracted from PBMCs served as the sequencing template. An endocrinology department in Xi'an, China, supplied the patients. About this clonotype itself: Its specificity is not known.

In building TCR beta libraries, iRepertoire HTBI primers were used together with Arm-PCR of CDR3 regions. MiXCR, applied by TCRdb to the multiplex PCR reads, yields one record per CDR3 protein. Of 200,000 to 250,000 distinct CDR3 sequences listed, 20% to 25% are singletons. V lost 7 bases and J lost 4, with 13 bases in between. The CDR3 loop spans 13 amino acids. Sequenced here: peripheral blood mononuclear cells (PBMCs), sampled at new diagnosis, from a patient treated with antithyroid drugs. The rearrangement links TRBV12-3 or TRBV12-4 to TRBJ1-2; D perhaps matches TRBD1 (6 bases). The TCR comes from a female donor with Graves disease. CDR3 protein: CASKRGDSYGYTF. For the CDR3, the DNA is TGTGCCAGCAAAAGGGGGGATTCCTATGGCTACACCTTC.